The 29 T cell receptor beta chains reported below all come from one sample, sequenced in a study of blood T cell repertoires in COVID-19. Only in-frame clones appear in the TCRdb table, and some are missing; sequencing was by immunoSEQ multiplex PCR. Of more than 75,000 clones listed, around 84% are singletons. Source material: peripheral blood. The receptors here all came from a human donor in a cohort sampled during active COVID-19.

The V and J genes are TRBV7-9 and TRBJ2-2, with 13 bases matching TRBD2. CDR1 and CDR2 from the germline V gene are SEHNR and FQNEAQ (reference sequence). The CDR3 runs 14 residues. Trimming took 6 bases from V and 5 from J; bases not matched to a gene: 0. CDR3 protein: CASRTSGGTGELFF. For the CDR3, the DNA is TGTGCCAGCAGGACTAGCGGGGGGACCGGGGAGCTGTTTTTT.

This clone was counted ten times or more. The V call is TRBV11-2, the J call TRBJ2-2; D perhaps matches TRBD2 (6 bases). Germline-derived CDR1 and CDR2 are SGHAT and FQNNGV. This CDR3 spans 16 amino acids. The V gene lost 2 bases and the J gene lost 3 bases, with 13 bases spanning the gap. The CDR3 DNA reads TGTGCCAGCAGCTTAAGAGTTAGCGGAGACACCGGGGAGCTGTTTTTT. This encodes CASSLRVSGDTGELFF. The variable domain in full, completed from reference TRBV11-2 and TRBJ2-2, reads EAGVAQSPRYKIIEKRQSVAFWCNPISGHATLYWYQQILGQGPKLLIQFQNNGVVDDSQLPKDRFSAERLKGVDSTLKIQPAKLEDSAVYLCASSLRVSGDTGELFFGEGSRLTVL.

The chain links TRBV11-2 to TRBJ2-7; the D gene is possibly TRBD2 (6 bases). The CDR3 is 15 residues long. Germline V gene data show CDR1 as SGHAT and CDR2 as FQNNGV. Trimming cost V 4 bases and J 3 bases, with 16 bases left between them. For the CDR3, the DNA is TGTGCCAGCAGCTCGGACGGGAGAGGACTCTACGAGCAGTACTTC. It specifies CASSSDGRGLYEQYF. The variable domain in full, completed from reference TRBV11-2 and TRBJ2-7, reads EAGVAQSPRYKIIEKRQSVAFWCNPISGHATLYWYQQILGQGPKLLIQFQNNGVVDDSQLPKDRFSAERLKGVDSTLKIQPAKLEDSAVYLCASSSDGRGLYEQYFGPGTRLTVT.

CDR3 sequence: CASSGSRTGGAYEQYF. CDR3 DNA sequence: TGTGCCAGCAGCGGAAGTAGAACAGGGGGAGCCTACGAGCAGTACTTC. J is TRBJ2-7 and V is TRBV6-2 or TRBV6-3; 8 bases fit TRBD1. J was trimmed by 2 bases and V by 6 bases; bases with no gene match: 12. Germline-derived CDR1 and CDR2 are MNHEY and SVGEGT. This CDR3 comprises 16 residues.

The V call is TRBV7-9, the J call TRBJ2-7, with 11 bases fitting TRBD2. The V segment lost 7 bases and the J segment 5 bases; nucleotides outside the gene matches: 10. The CDR3 loop spans 15 amino acids. Germline V gene data show CDR1 as SEHNR and CDR2 as FQNEAQ (reference sequence). The CDR3 coding sequence is TGTGCCAGCAAATTAACTAGCGGGAGTATCGACGAGCAGTACTTC. This translates into CASKLTSGSIDEQYF.

V gene TRBV9 combines with J gene TRBJ2-5; weak D call: TRBD2 (7 bases). The CDR3 sequence is 14 residues long. Germline assignment: CDR1 SGDLS and CDR2 YYNGEE. Trimming pared 0 bases from V and 5 bases from J, leaving 11 bases between. This CDR3 reads CASSVEGGFETQYF. CDR3 in DNA: TGTGCCAGCAGCGTAGAGGGGGGGTTCGAGACCCAGTACTTC.

J is TRBJ1-5 and V is TRBV19; TRBD1 is a possible D gene (6 bases). The CDR3 has 16 residues. V was cut by 6 bases and J by 4 bases, with 19 bases left in between. Germline V CDR1 and CDR2: LNHDA, SQIVND (reference sequence). The CDR3 reads CASSGRDRSTNQPQHF. The CDR3 DNA sequence: TGTGCCAGTAGCGGCCGAGACAGGTCTACTAATCAGCCCCAGCATTTT.

The chain employs TRBV2 and TRBJ1-5, with D uncertain. Trimming cost V 8 bases and J 0 bases, with 8 bases left between them. The CDR3 is made up of 13 amino acids. Germline values: CDR1 SNHLY, CDR2 FYNNEI. The CDR3: CASRLRSNQPQHF. In nucleotides, the CDR3 is TGTGCCAGCCGTTTGCGTAGCAATCAGCCCCAGCATTTT.

The rearrangement uses TRBV5-6 and TRBJ2-3; 10 bases map to TRBD1. The CDR3 runs 15 residues. CDR1 and CDR2 (germline): SGHDT, YYEEEE. The ends lost 2 bases at V and 4 bases at J; junction bases unmatched: 4. CDR3 in amino acids: CASSFPGTGADTQYF. CDR3 in DNA: TGTGCCAGCAGCTTCCCCGGGACAGGGGCAGATACGCAGTATTTT. The full variable domain, completed using reference TRBV5-6 and TRBJ2-3, is DAGVTQSPTHLIKTRGQQVTLRCSPKSGHDTVSWYQQALGQGPQFIFQYYEEEERQRGNFPDRFSGHQFPNYSSELNVNALLLGDSALYLCASSFPGTGADTQYFGPGTRLTVL.

The chain joins TRBV11-2 to TRBJ2-7, with D unresolved. V lost 5 bases, J lost 5 bases, and 19 bases lay in between. The CDR3 runs to 15 residues. Looked up from germline, CDR1 is SGHAT and CDR2 is FQNNGV. The CDR3, as DNA: TGTGCCAGCAGCCCAAGAGTCCGGCGGCTGGACGAGCAGTACTTC. This gives the protein CASSPRVRRLDEQYF. The full variable domain, with the rest looked up from reference TRBV11-2 and TRBJ2-7, is EAGVAQSPRYKIIEKRQSVAFWCNPISGHATLYWYQQILGQGPKLLIQFQNNGVVDDSQLPKDRFSAERLKGVDSTLKIQPAKLEDSAVYLCASSPRVRRLDEQYFGPGTRLTVT.

V is TRBV2 and J is TRBJ2-1; 15 nucleotides align to TRBD2. The V gene's germline CDR1 is SNHLY and CDR2 FYNNEI. With 7 bases clipped from V and 6 bases from J, the junction kept 7 bases outside the gene matches. The length of the CDR3 is 16 residues. The CDR3 loop reads CASNGGLAGGGNEQFF. CDR3 nucleotide sequence: TGTGCCAGCAATGGGGGACTAGCGGGAGGAGGCAATGAGCAGTTCTTC.

The chain recombines TRBV7-9 with TRBJ1-1; no clear D. There are 13 residues in the CDR3. Germline V gene data show CDR1 as SEHNR and CDR2 as FQNEAQ (reference sequence). Trimming took 1 base from V and 11 from J, leaving 14 bases between them. The CDR3 region is CASSLGVTSGAFF. DNA of the CDR3: TGTGCCAGCAGCTTAGGTGTCACGAGCGGGGCTTTCTTT.

The chain uses TRBV11-2 and TRBJ1-3; D gene uncertain. The CDR3 is made up of 13 amino acids. V lost 3 bases and J 0 bases, leaving 3 bases between the germline ends. CDR1 SGHAT and CDR2 FQNNGV come from the germline V gene. The CDR3 protein is CASSFSSGNTIYF. The CDR3 DNA sequence: TGTGCCAGCAGCTTCTCCTCTGGAAACACCATATATTTT.

The chain is built from TRBV6-5 and TRBJ2-7; D remains unclear. This CDR3 contains 14 residues. Looked up from germline, CDR1 is MNHEY and CDR2 is SVGAGI. Trimming took 8 bases from V and 4 from J, leaving 18 bases between them. This CDR3 reads CASQFDQALYEQYF. DNA for the CDR3: TGTGCCAGCCAATTCGACCAGGCTCTATACGAGCAGTACTTC.

The V call is TRBV7-2, the J call TRBJ1-2, with TRBD1 identical over 9 bases. Germline trimming cut 6 bases from V and 8 bases from J; bases unmatched to any gene: 7. The CDR3 runs 13 residues. CDR1 SGHTA and CDR2 FQGNSA come from the germline V gene. This chain's CDR3 is CASSPGTGLGYTF. The CDR3 DNA reads as TGTGCCAGCAGTCCCGGGACAGGGTTGGGCTACACCTTC.

The chain couples TRBV29-1 to TRBJ2-5; tentative D call: TRBD1 (5 bases). CDR1 and CDR2 from the germline V gene are SQVTM and ANQGSEA. Trimming removed 5 bases from V and 3 bases from J, with 13 bases in between. The CDR3 loop spans 13 amino acids. This CDR3 is CSVRTQVEETQYF. The CDR3 DNA sequence: TGCAGCGTTCGTACACAGGTGGAAGAGACCCAGTACTTC.

The chain joins TRBV5-6 to TRBJ1-5; D is unclear. This CDR3 comprises 15 residues. The V gene's germline CDR1 is SGHDT and CDR2 YYEEEE. Trimming removed 3 bases from V and 0 bases from J, with 10 bases in between. The chain's CDR3 is CASSSTGYSNQPQHF. The CDR3 bases are TGTGCCAGCAGCTCCACGGGTTATAGCAATCAGCCCCAGCATTTT.

The chain links TRBV2 to TRBJ2-7; tentatively, D is TRBD1 (6 bases). Germline values: CDR1 SNHLY, CDR2 FYNNEI. The V end lost 9 bases, the J end lost 1 base, and 10 bases lay between the germline ends. The CDR3 totals 12 residues. The CDR3 sequence: CASQTGSYEQYF. CDR3 coding DNA: TGTGCCAGTCAAACAGGGTCCTACGAGCAGTACTTC.

The chain employs TRBV10-3 and TRBJ2-1; 14 bases align to TRBD2. With 4 bases clipped from V and 0 bases from J, the junction kept 5 bases outside the gene matches. Germline V gives CDR1 ENHRY, CDR2 SYGVKD. CDR3 length: 18 amino acids. CDR3 residues: CAISGGLAGGSSYNEQFF. CDR3 in DNA: TGTGCCATCAGTGGCGGACTAGCGGGGGGAAGCTCCTACAATGAGCAGTTCTTC.

This clone has only one observation. The chain is built from TRBV5-1 and TRBJ2-7, with 8 bases fitting TRBD2. V shed 0 bases and J 5 bases; nucleotides not matched to a gene: 10. The CDR3 length is 16 residues. CDR1 is SGHRS and CDR2 is YFSETQ in the germline V gene. Here the CDR3 DNA reads TGCGCCAGCAGCTTGGGGTTAACGGGAGGGCCGGACGAGCAGTACTTC. Its translation: CASSLGLTGGPDEQYF.

The V and J genes are TRBV18 and TRBJ2-1; the D gene is possibly TRBD2 (6 bases). The V end lost 5 bases, the J end lost 4 bases, and 18 bases lay between the germline ends. The germline V gene has CDR1 KGHSH and CDR2 LQKENI. The CDR3 is made up of 16 amino acids. The CDR3 is CASSWDPRGSYNEQFF. The CDR3 bases are TGTGCCAGCTCATGGGACCCCCGGGGGTCGTACAATGAGCAGTTCTTC.

V usage is TRBV5-8 and J usage is TRBJ2-1; 8 bases line up with TRBD2. With V trimmed by 1 base and J by 8 bases, 8 bases remained unmatched. CDR1 and CDR2 from the germline V gene are SGHTS and YDEGEE. This CDR3 has 15 residues. The CDR3 coding sequence is TGTGCCAGCAGCTTGTCGGGAGGGGTGGACGATGAGCAGTTCTTC. Protein sequence: CASSLSGGVDDEQFF.

The count of this clone is one. The V call is TRBV12-5, the J call TRBJ2-2; TRBD1 might be the D (6 bases). The CDR3 spans 15 residues. Germline values: CDR1 LGHNT, CDR2 FRNRAP. V was shortened by 6 bases and J by 3 bases, with 14 bases between the two germline ends. CDR3 nucleotide sequence: TGTGCTAGTGGGCAGGGGTCGGGTGACACCGGGGAGCTGTTTTTT. This encodes CASGQGSGDTGELFF.

The chain links TRBV3-1 (or the pseudogene TRBV3-2) to TRBJ2-3, with a weak D call TRBD1 (6 bases). The CDR3 has 15 amino acids. V gave up 3 bases and J gave up 6 bases, with 16 bases separating them. The germline gives CDR1 LGHDT, CDR2 YNNKEL (reference sequence). The CDR3 nucleotides read TGTGCCAGCAGCCAGCAAACTAGGCAGGGGGATACGCAGTATTTT. It yields the protein CASSQQTRQGDTQYF.

This clone has just a few counts. This chain joins TRBV5-1 and TRBJ2-7; the D gene is possibly TRBD1 (6 bases). The CDR3 sequence is 16 residues long. With 0 bases removed from V and 0 bases from J, the gap between germline ends came to 13 bases. Germline lookup yields CDR1 SGHRS and CDR2 YFSETQ. The CDR3 nucleotides read TGCGCCAGCAGCTTGGGAACAGGGCAGAGCTCCTACGAGCAGTACTTC. As protein: CASSLGTGQSSYEQYF.

The J gene is TRBJ1-1, the V gene TRBV6-2 or TRBV6-3, with D maybe TRBD1 (5 bases). Germline CDR1 reads MNHEY; CDR2 reads SVGEGT. The CDR3 is 13 amino acids. V shed 5 bases and J shed 6 bases, with 13 bases lying between them. Written as DNA, the CDR3 is TGTGCCAGCAGTGTTCAGGGTAGCCCTGAAGCTTTCTTT. This codes for CASSVQGSPEAFF.

This clone was seen a handful of times. The rearrangement joins TRBV19 to TRBJ2-7; 12 bases line up with TRBD1. The junction had 3 bases not matched to a gene; V was cut back by 0 bases and J by 6 bases. The CDR3 extends over 15 amino acids. Germline loops: CDR1 LNHDA, CDR2 SQIVND (reference sequence). CDR3 nucleotides: TGTGCCAGTAGTATAGACGGGACAGGGGGCTCCGAGCAGTACTTC. Protein product: CASSIDGTGGSEQYF.

V is TRBV5-5 and J is TRBJ1-6; 8 positions match TRBD1. This CDR3 is built from 16 residues. V lost 1 base to trimming and J lost 2 bases; unmatched junction nucleotides: 2. Germline lookup yields CDR1 SGHKS and CDR2 YYEKEE (reference sequence). CDR3 amino acids: CASSLTQGAYNSPLHF. CDR3 DNA sequence: TGTGCCAGCAGCTTGACACAGGGGGCCTATAATTCACCCCTCCACTTT. The entire variable domain, with the rest obtained from reference TRBV5-5 and TRBJ1-6, is as follows: DAGVTQSPTHLIKTRGQQVTLRCSPISGHKSVSWYQQVLGQGPQFIFQYYEKEERGRGNFPDRFSARQFPNYSSELNVNALLLGDSALYLCASSLTQGAYNSPLHFGNGTRLTVT.

The J gene is TRBJ1-5, the V gene TRBV4-1; no reliable D call. There are 13 residues in the CDR3. Deletions cut 3 bases from V and 5 bases from J, with 8 bases between. The germline CDR1 and CDR2 sequences are MGHRA and YSYEKL. The CDR3 here is CASSQGEHQPQHF. The CDR3 coding sequence is TGCGCCAGCAGCCAGGGAGAGCATCAGCCCCAGCATTTT.